Following are 19 T cell receptor beta chains from one sample sequenced in a study of blood T cell repertoires in COVID-19. The table came from immunoSEQ multiplex PCR; TCRdb's copy has only in-frame clones and leaves some out. The sample records some 220,000 clones, 85% being singletons. The sample comprised peripheral blood. The receptors shown here come from a woman aged 65 to 85 with COVID-19, enrolled during active disease.

The chain has TRBV5-4 and TRBJ2-1; a weak D match, TRBD1 (6 bases). CDR3 length equals 16 residues. Trimming cost V 0 bases and J 0 bases, with 10 bases left between them. Germline V gene lookup returns CDR1 SGHNT and CDR2 YYREEE (reference sequence). CDR3 amino acids: CASSLETGRSYNEQFF. The DNA for the CDR3 is TGTGCCAGCAGCTTGGAAACAGGGCGCTCCTACAATGAGCAGTTCTTC.

The chain uses TRBV9 and TRBJ2-1, with D possibly matching TRBD1 (6 bases). Germline V gene data show CDR1 as SGDLS and CDR2 as YYNGEE. Trimming removed 5 bases from V and 2 bases from J, with 11 bases in between. The CDR3 has 14 amino acids. The CDR3: CASSRRDTYNEQFF. Here the CDR3 DNA reads TGTGCCAGCAGTCGCCGGGACACCTACAATGAGCAGTTCTTC.

The chain recombines TRBV5-1 with TRBJ1-2; D unresolved. Germline CDR1 reads SGHRS; CDR2 reads YFSETQ. V lost 0 bases, J lost 1 base, and 13 bases lay in between. The CDR3 extends over 16 amino acids. CDR3 loop: CASSLVFPSSNYGYTF. In nucleotides, the CDR3 is TGCGCCAGCAGCTTGGTTTTCCCTTCGAGTAACTATGGCTACACCTTC.

The genes are TRBV28 and TRBJ1-1; no definite D call. The CDR3 contains 12 residues. V lost 5 bases, J lost 4 bases, and 8 bases lay in between. Germline lookup yields CDR1 MDHEN and CDR2 SYDVKM. Written as DNA, the CDR3 is TGTGCCAGCAGTACTCAACCCACTGAAGCTTTCTTT. It encodes CASSTQPTEAFF.

This clone has only a few counts. The chain employs TRBV5-6 and TRBJ1-2; D is undetermined. The CDR3 spans 13 residues. V was trimmed by 1 base and J by 3 bases, leaving 7 bases between them. Germline CDR1 reads SGHDT; CDR2 reads YYEEEE. DNA of the CDR3: TGTGCCAGCAGCTTGCAGGCCTACTATGGCTACACCTTC. Amino acids: CASSLQAYYGYTF.

V and J are TRBV5-1 and TRBJ2-1, with D unclear. Germline-derived CDR1 and CDR2 are SGHRS and YFSETQ. Trimming pared 1 base from V and 5 bases from J, leaving 10 bases between. This CDR3 is 14 amino acids long. The chain's CDR3 is CASSLPLDHNEQFF. The CDR3 DNA follows: TGCGCCAGCAGCTTGCCGCTAGACCACAATGAGCAGTTCTTC.

The chain joins TRBV5-4 to TRBJ2-7, with D tentatively TRBD2 (5 bases). This CDR3 spans 15 amino acids. V gave up 0 bases and J gave up 1 base, with 11 bases separating them. CDR1 and CDR2 from the germline V gene are SGHNT and YYREEE (reference sequence). The CDR3 bases are TGTGCCAGCAGCTTGGGGTCGTCGGGATCCTACGAGCAGTACTTC. This gives the protein CASSLGSSGSYEQYF.

This clone has only one observation. V and J are TRBV9 and TRBJ2-7; 9 bases agree with TRBD1. The CDR3 consists of 17 residues. Germline-derived CDR1 and CDR2 are SGDLS and YYNGEE. V trimming: 3 bases; J trimming: 2 bases; junction bases outside the gene matches: 12. The CDR3 protein is CASSAPQGQGSTYEQYF. The CDR3 DNA follows: TGTGCCAGCAGCGCGCCCCAGGGACAGGGAAGCACCTACGAGCAGTACTTC.

The genes are TRBV30 and TRBJ2-7, with D perhaps matching TRBD1 (5 bases). From germline, CDR1 is GTSNPN and CDR2 SVGIG (reference sequence). Trimming took 4 bases from V and 0 from J, leaving 7 bases between them. The CDR3 totals 12 residues. CDR3 protein: CAWTQGSYEQYF. CDR3 sequence (DNA): TGTGCCTGGACCCAGGGCTCCTACGAGCAGTACTTC.

The gene calls are TRBV12-5 and TRBJ1-3; D not resolved. Trimming stripped 0 bases from V and 2 bases from J, with 26 bases between. The CDR3 has 21 residues. Germline CDR1 is LGHNT and CDR2 is FRNRAP. In DNA form, the CDR3 reads TGTGCTAGTGGTTTGGTAAGCGAGAGAGAGGGTAGGGTATCGACTGGAAACACCATATATTTT. The encoded protein is CASGLVSEREGRVSTGNTIYF.

The chain links TRBV19 to TRBJ1-5, with 7 bases that match TRBD1. Germline V lookup: CDR1 LNHDA, CDR2 SQIVND (reference sequence). Trimming removed 2 bases from V and 9 bases from J; junction bases left unmatched: 13. The CDR3 loop spans 16 amino acids. In DNA, the CDR3 is TGTGCCAGTAGTATAAAAGTCCCGCAGGGGGTTGCGCCCCAGCATTTT. This gives the protein CASSIKVPQGVAPQHF.

This clone was observed a single time. This chain joins TRBV19 and TRBJ1-1, with 8 nucleotides matching TRBD1. J was trimmed by 9 bases and V by 4 bases; bases with no gene match: 7. The CDR3 is made up of 13 amino acids. Germline V gene lookup returns CDR1 LNHDA and CDR2 SQIVND (reference sequence). The CDR3 DNA is TGTGCCAGTAGTACCACGACAGGGGACAAAGCTTTCTTT. Translation: CASSTTTGDKAFF.

V and J are TRBV9 and TRBJ1-1; D is unresolved. Trimming pared 0 bases from V and 3 bases from J, leaving 6 bases between. Germline V gene sequence: CDR1 SGDLS, CDR2 YYNGEE. The CDR3 loop spans 13 amino acids. CDR3 nucleotide sequence: TGTGCCAGCAGCGTAGAGCTATACACTGAAGCTTTCTTT. This gives the protein CASSVELYTEAFF.

V is TRBV27 and J is TRBJ1-6; 8 positions agree with TRBD1. J gave up 10 bases and V 5 bases, and 10 bases lay outside the gene matches. The CDR3 consists of 15 residues. Germline V gene lookup returns CDR1 MNHEY and CDR2 SMNVEV (reference sequence). CDR3 protein: CASSPRTGTRSPLHF. The CDR3 DNA is TGTGCCAGCAGTCCCCGGACAGGGACTCGATCACCCCTCCACTTT.

This clone was seen a few times. The chain joins TRBV11-2 to TRBJ2-5; D unresolved. Per the germline V gene, CDR1 is SGHAT and CDR2 is FQNNGV. The CDR3 loop spans 13 amino acids. Deletions cut 5 bases from V and 0 bases from J, with 7 bases between. CDR3 amino acids: CASSVTNQETQYF. CDR3 nucleotide sequence: TGTGCCAGCAGCGTTACTAACCAAGAGACCCAGTACTTC.

The chain joins TRBV18 to TRBJ1-1; D unresolved. Deletions cut 1 base from V and 3 bases from J, with 12 bases between. Germline loops: CDR1 KGHSH, CDR2 LQKENI. This CDR3 comprises 15 residues. The DNA of the CDR3 is TGTGCCAGCTCACCACAGTCAAACTTGGACACTGAAGCTTTCTTT. Protein sequence: CASSPQSNLDTEAFF.

The chain recombines TRBV7-3 with TRBJ1-2; D is unresolved. In germline, CDR1 is SGHTA, CDR2 FQGTGA. V was clipped by 8 bases and J by 4 bases, with 20 bases between them. This CDR3 has 15 residues. CDR3 bases: TGTGCCAGCGCCCAAGGTGGCGGGGTAGGCTATGGCTACACCTTC. It yields the protein CASAQGGGVGYGYTF.

This clone showed up just a few times. CDR3 DNA: TGCGCCAGCAGCTCGACCGGAGGTCACGGGGCTTTCTTT. Residues: CASSSTGGHGAFF. The chain carries TRBV5-1 and TRBJ1-1; D is unresolved. V was cut by 3 bases and J by 11 bases, with 17 bases left in between. Germline values: CDR1 SGHRS, CDR2 YFSETQ. The CDR3 consists of 13 residues.

The chain combines TRBV24-1 with TRBJ1-1; 7 bases fit TRBD1. The CDR3 is 16 residues long. Trimming cost V 7 bases and J 1 base; bases outside gene matches: 11. Germline V gives CDR1 KGHDR, CDR2 SFDVKD. DNA of the CDR3: TGTGCCACCAGGCAATCACACGACAGGGCGAACACTGAAGCTTTCTTT. This translates into CATRQSHDRANTEAFF.